One sample yielded the 10 T cell receptor beta chains listed below, sequenced in a study of cytomegalovirus exposure and HLA in healthy donors. TCRdb's table, derived via immunoSEQ multiplex PCR, lists solely in-frame clones and lacks some. The repertoire holds under 250,000 clones, roughly 87% seen once, with 12% in the top ten. Sequenced sample: PBMCs. Receptors originate from a man in his late teens or twenties in good health and CMV-seropositive.

The CDR3 sequence: CASTSRVDGYTF. In DNA form, the CDR3 reads TGTGCCAGCACTTCAAGGGTGGATGGCTACACCTTC. V and J are TRBV6-6 and TRBJ1-2; D remains unclear. The CDR3 contains 12 residues. Trimming cost V 7 bases and J 6 bases, with 12 bases left between them. Germline V CDR1 and CDR2: MNHNY, SVGAGI (reference sequence).

The V and J genes are TRBV27 and TRBJ1-2, with 7 bases that match TRBD1. Trimming cost V 2 bases and J 4 bases; bases outside gene matches: 4. Germline lookup yields CDR1 MNHEY and CDR2 SMNVEV (reference sequence). The CDR3 runs to 14 residues. The CDR3 region is CASSLAGQTYGYTF. The CDR3 DNA reads TGTGCCAGCAGTTTAGCGGGACAGACCTATGGCTACACCTTC.

This clone turned up a few times. The chain recombines TRBV6-6 with TRBJ1-1; D is possibly TRBD1 (5 bases). Germline lookup yields CDR1 MNHNY and CDR2 SVGAGI (reference sequence). The V and J ends lost 7 bases and 3 bases respectively, with 18 bases between them. This CDR3 contains 15 residues. DNA for the CDR3: TGTGCCAGCATCTGGACACCAAGGGCAGACACTGAAGCTTTCTTT. Its protein is CASIWTPRADTEAFF.

The chain recombines TRBV28 with TRBJ2-7; 7 bases fit TRBD2. V lost 6 bases to trimming and J lost 2 bases; unmatched junction nucleotides: 10. This CDR3 has 15 amino acids. Looked up from germline, CDR1 is MDHEN and CDR2 is SYDVKM. CDR3 bases: TGTGCCAGCAGGACCCACGGGGGGAGCACCTACGAGCAGTACTTC. This sequence encodes CASRTHGGSTYEQYF.

This chain uses TRBV27 with TRBJ1-1; D gene uncertain. V was pared by 10 bases and J by 2 bases, with 2 bases between. The germline V gene encodes CDR1 MNHEY and CDR2 SMNVEV (reference sequence). There are 9 residues in the CDR3. Here the CDR3 DNA reads TGTGCCAACAACACTGAAGCTTTCTTT. It translates to CANNTEAFF.

The chain employs TRBV4-3 and TRBJ2-7, with D uncertain. The ends were cut back, 4 bases at V and 2 bases at J, with 12 bases in the middle. Per germline, CDR1 LGHNA and CDR2 YSLEER. This CDR3 spans 14 amino acids. The CDR3 sequence: CASSPRSGTYEQYF. The CDR3 DNA is TGCGCCAGCAGCCCGAGGTCAGGCACCTACGAGCAGTACTTC.

The chain has TRBV9 and TRBJ2-1; TRBD2 matches 7 bases. Trimming removed 1 base from V and 5 bases from J; junction bases left unmatched: 12. Germline V gene lookup returns CDR1 SGDLS and CDR2 YYNGEE. The CDR3 spans 17 residues. The CDR3 spells CASSVIREGAGHNEQFF. Here the CDR3 DNA reads TGTGCCAGCAGCGTAATAAGGGAGGGAGCGGGACACAATGAGCAGTTCTTC.

J is TRBJ1-5 and V is TRBV28; D remains ambiguous. Germline V gene data show CDR1 as MDHEN and CDR2 as SYDVKM. V dropped 5 bases and J dropped 2 bases, with 10 bases sitting between them. This CDR3 is built from 14 residues. The CDR3 reads CASSPSNRNQPQHF. CDR3 DNA sequence: TGTGCCAGCAGTCCGTCCAACCGCAATCAGCCCCAGCATTTT.

The J gene is TRBJ2-1, the V gene TRBV5-1; no firm D call. Trimming shortened V by 0 bases and J by 0 bases, and 4 bases separated the two germline ends. This CDR3 has 14 amino acids. CDR1 SGHRS and CDR2 YFSETQ come from the germline V gene. This CDR3 is CASSLANSYNEQFF. The CDR3 nucleotides read TGCGCCAGCAGCTTGGCTAACTCCTACAATGAGCAGTTCTTC.

CDR3 protein: CASSDGLAGASYNEQFF. In DNA, the CDR3 is TGTGCCAGCAGTGACGGACTAGCGGGAGCGTCCTACAATGAGCAGTTCTTC. The V call is TRBV6-4, the J call TRBJ2-1, with 13 positions matching TRBD2. Trimming cost V 2 bases and J 1 base; bases outside gene matches: 2. The CDR3 contains 17 residues. Looked up from germline, CDR1 is MRHNA and CDR2 is SNTAGT.